These 18 T cell receptor beta chains share one sample of origin, sequenced in a study of cytomegalovirus exposure and HLA in healthy donors (dated by TCRdb to the late 2010s). The method behind the library was the immunoSEQ multiplex PCR assay. A mixture of 60 forward primers for TCR Vbeta segments and 13 reverse primers for TCR Jbeta segments was used in the multiplex PCR. Entries here come from immuneACCESS through TCRdb and include only in-frame sequences with V and J called. Some clones fail to appear in such tables; in the studies checked, an unresolved V gene covers under half of the shortfall, and the cause of the remainder is unknown. The sample table contains around 93,000 clones; only one count was recorded for approximately 80% of them. Jointly, the top ten make up around 3.7% of the sample. The specimen was PBMCs. The receptor source for this set is a man aged 30 to 45 in good health and CMV-seropositive.

The genes are TRBV25-1 and TRBJ2-4; weak D call: TRBD2 (6 bases). CDR3 length: 14 amino acids. Germline V lookup: CDR1 MGHDK, CDR2 SYGVNS. Between the trimmed V and J ends, which lost 8 bases and 1 base, there was a span of 12 bases. The CDR3 spells CASGGVTAKNIQYF. In DNA form, the CDR3 reads TGTGCCAGCGGCGGGGTGACGGCCAAAAACATTCAGTACTTC.

This chain joins TRBV4-3 and TRBJ2-3; 10 nucleotides agree with TRBD2. V dropped 1 base and J dropped 5; count of bases not matched to a gene: 18. The germline V gene encodes CDR1 LGHNA and CDR2 YSLEER. This CDR3 comprises 20 residues. This CDR3 reads CASSQGSPFGLAGVVDTQYF. The CDR3 coding sequence is TGCGCCAGCAGCCAAGGTAGTCCGTTTGGGCTAGCGGGAGTAGTAGATACGCAGTATTTT.

The chain recombines TRBV5-6 with TRBJ2-7; 9 nucleotides match TRBD1. The CDR3 runs to 14 residues. V lost 6 bases to trimming and J lost 3 bases; unmatched junction nucleotides: 7. Germline V gene sequence: CDR1 SGHDT, CDR2 YYEEEE. The CDR3 coding sequence is TGTGCCAGCAACTACAGGGGGCTACTCTACGAGCAGTACTTC. It yields the protein CASNYRGLLYEQYF.

This clone has only a few counts. CDR3 region: CASRPPQGEPGNTIYF. The CDR3 DNA is TGTGCCTCCCGACCCCCACAGGGAGAGCCTGGAAACACCATATATTTT. The chain joins TRBV6-6 to TRBJ1-3, with D maybe TRBD1 (6 bases). The CDR3 length is 16 residues. Trimming stripped 11 bases from V and 2 bases from J, with 22 bases between. The germline CDR1 and CDR2 sequences are MNHNY and SVGAGI (reference sequence).

J is TRBJ1-3 and V is TRBV5-6; D ambiguous. V gave up 0 bases and J gave up 2 bases, with 9 bases separating them. The CDR3 totals 15 residues. CDR1 and CDR2 from the germline V gene are SGHDT and YYEEEE. The CDR3 DNA reads TGTGCCAGCAGCTTGGCCGGGTCAGCTGGAAACACCATATATTTT. Translation gives CASSLAGSAGNTIYF.

The V and J genes are TRBV7-2 and TRBJ2-5; D is perhaps TRBD1 (6 bases). Between the trimmed V and J ends, which lost 5 bases and 5 bases, there was a span of 12 bases. CDR1 is SGHTA, CDR2 FQGNSA, per germline. This CDR3 is 13 amino acids long. CDR3 sequence: CASSVQGVETQYF. In DNA form, the CDR3 reads TGTGCCAGCAGCGTACAGGGAGTTGAGACCCAGTACTTC. Full variable domain (missing parts from reference TRBV7-2 and TRBJ2-5): GAGVSQSPSNKVTEKGKDVELRCDPISGHTALYWYRQSLGQGLEFLIYFQGNSAPDKSGLPSDRFSAERTGGSVSTLTIQRTQQEDSAVYLCASSVQGVETQYFGPGTRLLVL.

This clone was recorded only once. The V and J genes are TRBV28 and TRBJ2-7, with D possibly TRBD1 on 6 matching bases. This CDR3 comprises 14 residues. V was clipped by 5 bases and J by 7 bases, with 18 bases between them. Germline V gene sequence: CDR1 MDHEN, CDR2 SYDVKM. Written as DNA, the CDR3 is TGTGCCAGCAGTCTCCGGGACAACCTGTTGGAGCAGTACTTC. Amino acids: CASSLRDNLLEQYF.

This chain joins TRBV27 and TRBJ2-7; possible D gene TRBD1, 5 bases. The CDR3 is 14 amino acids. Germline lookup yields CDR1 MNHEY and CDR2 SMNVEV (reference sequence). V lost 2 bases to trimming and J lost 6 bases, with 14 bases between them. The CDR3 spells CASSLRQGTGEQYF. CDR3 nucleotide sequence: TGTGCCAGCAGTTTAAGGCAGGGAACGGGCGAGCAGTACTTC.

The V call is TRBV9, the J call TRBJ2-2, with TRBD2 matching over 9 bases. Trimming removed 6 bases from V and 5 bases from J; junction bases left unmatched: 11. The CDR3 runs 16 residues. Germline V gene sequence: CDR1 SGDLS, CDR2 YYNGEE. CDR3 protein: CASTPSSGSRTGELFF. The CDR3, as DNA: TGTGCCAGCACTCCGAGTAGCGGGAGTCGTACCGGGGAGCTGTTTTTT.

The CDR3 sequence is CASSFQPQGGYGYTF. The CDR3 DNA sequence: TGCGCCAGCAGCTTCCAACCCCAGGGCGGCTATGGCTACACCTTC. V is TRBV5-1 and J is TRBJ1-2; D is possibly TRBD1 (5 bases). The CDR3 has 15 residues. The germline V gene encodes CDR1 SGHRS and CDR2 YFSETQ. The V and J ends lost 2 bases and 4 bases respectively, with 15 bases between them.

The V gene is TRBV6-1, the J gene TRBJ2-5; D possibly corresponds to TRBD1 (6 bases). The end of the DNA aligns better with TRBJ2-7, so the J call may be wrong. This CDR3 region has 14 residues. Germline CDR1 reads MNHNS; CDR2 reads SASEGT. This CDR3 reads CASSEGWGRYEQYF. In nucleotides, the CDR3 is TGTGCCAGCAGTGAAGGCTGGGGGCGGTACGAGCAGTACTTC.

This chain joins TRBV6-6 and TRBJ2-7, with 8 bases lining up with TRBD2. The CDR3 covers 14 residues. After removal of 7 bases from V and 4 bases from J, the junction contained 9 bases not matched to a gene. Germline-derived CDR1 and CDR2 are MNHNY and SVGAGI (reference sequence). The CDR3 DNA reads TGTGCCAGCACCCCCGGGGGGGGCCGGTACGAGCAGTACTTC. Translation gives CASTPGGGRYEQYF.

The CDR3 region has the DNA TGTGCCAGCAGCGACGGCACAGGGTTCGAGCAGTACTTC. It yields the protein CASSDGTGFEQYF. The chain joins TRBV6-1 to TRBJ2-7; maybe TRBD1 (6 bases). The germline V gene encodes CDR1 MNHNS and CDR2 SASEGT. The CDR3 contains 13 residues. V was trimmed by 6 bases and J by 6 bases, leaving 15 bases between them.

Only one count was recorded for this clone. Other DNA sequences within the sample encode an identical CDR3. The rearrangement links TRBV5-1 to TRBJ2-2, with D perhaps TRBD2 (6 bases). Germline V gives CDR1 SGHRS, CDR2 YFSETQ. V was trimmed by 3 bases and J by 0 bases, leaving 12 bases between them. CDR3 length: 16 amino acids. The CDR3 sequence is CASSSRDSANTGELFF. The CDR3 region has the DNA TGCGCCAGCAGCTCGCGGGACTCCGCGAACACCGGGGAGCTGTTTTTT.

The chain employs TRBV5-1 and TRBJ2-1, with 9 bases aligning to TRBD2. The ends lost 0 bases at V and 6 bases at J; junction bases unmatched: 10. The germline gives CDR1 SGHRS, CDR2 YFSETQ. This CDR3 has 17 amino acids. CDR3 nucleotides: TGCGCCAGCAGCTTGGCGTTAGCGGGAGTTTTTAGCAATGAGCAGTTCTTC. It encodes CASSLALAGVFSNEQFF.

The genes are TRBV13 and TRBJ2-7; D is unresolved. Germline values: CDR1 PRHDT, CDR2 FYEKMQ (reference sequence). The CDR3 loop spans 11 amino acids. Trimming removed 5 bases from V and 5 bases from J, with 7 bases in between. The CDR3 loop reads CASSQQNEQYF. CDR3 DNA: TGTGCCAGCAGCCAACAGAACGAGCAGTACTTC.

The chain employs TRBV19 and TRBJ2-7; 9 bases map to TRBD1. Germline CDR1 is LNHDA and CDR2 is SQIVND (reference sequence). The length of the CDR3 is 14 residues. With 3 bases clipped from V and 4 bases from J, the junction kept 4 bases outside the gene matches. Written as DNA, the CDR3 is TGTGCCAGTAGTATGACAGGGGGAGGGTACGAGCAGTACTTC. Its translation: CASSMTGGGYEQYF.

This clone was seen only a few times. The chain employs TRBV30 and TRBJ1-1; D call uncertain. V was shortened by 1 base and J by 2 bases, with 11 bases between the two germline ends. The CDR3 covers 14 residues. Germline CDR1 is GTSNPN and CDR2 is SVGIG (reference sequence). Here the CDR3 reads CAWSAQILNTEAFF. CDR3 coding DNA: TGTGCCTGGAGTGCGCAGATTCTCAACACTGAAGCTTTCTTT. Drawing the rest from reference TRBV30 and TRBJ1-1, the complete variable domain is SQTIHQWPATLVQPVGSPLSLECTVEGTSNPNLYWYRQAAGRGLQLLFYSVGIGQISSEVPQNLSASRPQDRQFILSSKKLLLSDSGFYLCAWSAQILNTEAFFGQGTRLTVV.